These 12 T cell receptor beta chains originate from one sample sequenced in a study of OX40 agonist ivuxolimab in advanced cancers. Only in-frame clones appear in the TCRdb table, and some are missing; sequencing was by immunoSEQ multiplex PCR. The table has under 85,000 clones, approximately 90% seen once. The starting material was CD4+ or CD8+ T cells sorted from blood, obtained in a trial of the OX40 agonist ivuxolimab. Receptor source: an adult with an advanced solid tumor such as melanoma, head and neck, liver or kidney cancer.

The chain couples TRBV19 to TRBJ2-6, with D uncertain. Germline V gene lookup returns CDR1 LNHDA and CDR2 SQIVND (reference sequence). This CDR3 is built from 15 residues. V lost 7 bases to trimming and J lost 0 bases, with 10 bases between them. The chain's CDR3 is CASTRRISGANVLTF. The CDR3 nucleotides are TGTGCCAGTACCCGACGTATCTCTGGGGCCAACGTCCTGACTTTC. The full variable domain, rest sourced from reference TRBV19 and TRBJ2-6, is DGGITQSPKYLFRKEGQNVTLSCEQNLNHDAMYWYRQDPGQGLRLIYYSQIVNDFQKGDIAEGYSVSREKKESFPLTVTSAQKNPTAFYLCASTRRISGANVLTFGAGSRLTVL.

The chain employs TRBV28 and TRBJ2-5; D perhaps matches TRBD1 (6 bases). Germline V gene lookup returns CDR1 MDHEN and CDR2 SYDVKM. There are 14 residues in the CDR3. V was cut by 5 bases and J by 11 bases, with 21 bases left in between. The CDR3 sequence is CASSLSGQNSKQYF. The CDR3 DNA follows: TGTGCCAGCAGTCTATCCGGACAGAACTCCAAGCAGTACTTC. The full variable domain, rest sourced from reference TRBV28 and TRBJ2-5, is DVKVTQSSRYLVKRTGEKVFLECVQDMDHENMFWYRQDPGLGLRLIYFSYDVKMKEKGDIPEGYSVSREKKERFSLILESASTNQTSMYLCASSLSGQNSKQYFGPGTRLLVL.

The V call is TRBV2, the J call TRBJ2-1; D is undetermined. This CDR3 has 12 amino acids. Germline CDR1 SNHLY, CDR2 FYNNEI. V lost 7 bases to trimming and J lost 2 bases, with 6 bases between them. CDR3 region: CASTLAYNEQFF. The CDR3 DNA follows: TGTGCCAGCACTCTAGCCTACAATGAGCAGTTCTTC.

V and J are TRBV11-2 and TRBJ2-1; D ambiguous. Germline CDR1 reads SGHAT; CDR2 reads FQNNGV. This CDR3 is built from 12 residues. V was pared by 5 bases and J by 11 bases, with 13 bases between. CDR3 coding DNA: TGTGCCAGCAGCCCCGACTGGAACAAGCAGTTCTTC. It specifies CASSPDWNKQFF.

Here the CDR3 reads CASSLPQASGNTIYF. The CDR3 DNA is TGCGCCAGCAGCTTGCCCCAGGCGTCTGGAAACACCATATATTTT. This chain connects TRBV5-1 to TRBJ1-3, with D unclear. The germline V gene has CDR1 SGHRS and CDR2 YFSETQ. CDR3 length equals 15 residues. V was cut by 1 base and J by 1 base, with 9 bases left in between.

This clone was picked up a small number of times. CDR3 loop: CASRNDISGNTIYF. CDR3 nucleotide sequence: TGTGCCAGCAGGAATGACATCTCTGGAAACACCATATATTTT. The J gene is TRBJ1-3, the V gene TRBV6-5; D is uncertain. The CDR3 totals 14 residues. Trimming left V 6 bases short and J 0 bases short, with 9 bases between. Germline CDR1 is MNHEY and CDR2 is SVGAGI.

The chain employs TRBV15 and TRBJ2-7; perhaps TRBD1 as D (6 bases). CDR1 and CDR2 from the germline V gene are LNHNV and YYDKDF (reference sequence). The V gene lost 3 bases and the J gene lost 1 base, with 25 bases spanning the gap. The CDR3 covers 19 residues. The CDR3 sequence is CATSSGGGADQGNSYEQYF. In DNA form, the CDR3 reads TGTGCCACCAGCAGCGGTGGGGGCGCTGATCAGGGGAATTCCTACGAGCAGTACTTC.

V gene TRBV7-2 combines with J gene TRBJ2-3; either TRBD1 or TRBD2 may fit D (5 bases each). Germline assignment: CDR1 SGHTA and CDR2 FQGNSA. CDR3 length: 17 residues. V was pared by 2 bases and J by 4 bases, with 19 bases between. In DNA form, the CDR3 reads TGTGCCAGCAGCTTATTGGGAGTAGGGGCGAGTTCAGATACGCAGTATTTT. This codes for CASSLLGVGASSDTQYF. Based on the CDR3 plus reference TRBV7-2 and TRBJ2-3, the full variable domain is GAGVSQSPSNKVTEKGKDVELRCDPISGHTALYWYRQSLGQGLEFLIYFQGNSAPDKSGLPSDRFSAERTGGSVSTLTIQRTQQEDSAVYLCASSLLGVGASSDTQYFGPGTRLTVL.

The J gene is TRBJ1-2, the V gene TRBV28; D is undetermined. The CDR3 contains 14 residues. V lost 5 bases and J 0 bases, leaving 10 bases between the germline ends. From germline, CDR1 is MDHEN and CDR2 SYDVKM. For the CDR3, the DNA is TGTGCCAGCAGTCCCGGCGGAGCTAACTATGGCTACACCTTC. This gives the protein CASSPGGANYGYTF.

The CDR3 sequence is CASRELDTQYF. The CDR3 bases are TGTGCCAGCAGGGAGCTGGATACGCAGTATTTT. The chain has TRBV11-2 and TRBJ2-3, with D unclear. V was trimmed by 6 bases and J by 6 bases, leaving 7 bases between them. The germline V gene has CDR1 SGHAT and CDR2 FQNNGV. The CDR3 is 11 amino acids.

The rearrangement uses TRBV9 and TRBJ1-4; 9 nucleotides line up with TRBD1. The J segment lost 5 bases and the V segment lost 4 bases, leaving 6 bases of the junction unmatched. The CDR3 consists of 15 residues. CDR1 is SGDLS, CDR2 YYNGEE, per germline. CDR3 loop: CASSPRTGENEKLFF. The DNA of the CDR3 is TGTGCCAGCAGCCCGAGGACAGGGGAGAATGAAAAACTGTTTTTT.

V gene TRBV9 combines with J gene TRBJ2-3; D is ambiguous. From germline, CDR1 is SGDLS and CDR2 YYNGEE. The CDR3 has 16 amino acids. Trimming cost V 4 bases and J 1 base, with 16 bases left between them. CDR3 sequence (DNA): TGTGCCAGCAGCCCTGCCCTAGGGCGGCGCACAGATACGCAGTATTTT. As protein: CASSPALGRRTDTQYF.